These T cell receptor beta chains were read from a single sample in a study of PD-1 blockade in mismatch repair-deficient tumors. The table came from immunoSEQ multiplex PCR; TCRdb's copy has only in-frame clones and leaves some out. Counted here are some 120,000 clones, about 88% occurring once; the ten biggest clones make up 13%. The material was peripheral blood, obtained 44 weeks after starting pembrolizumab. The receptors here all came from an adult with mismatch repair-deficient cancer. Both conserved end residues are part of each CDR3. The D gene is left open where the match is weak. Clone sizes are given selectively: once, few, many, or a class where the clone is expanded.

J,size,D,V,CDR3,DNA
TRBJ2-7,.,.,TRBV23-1,CASSQQGLLLVYEQYF,TGCGCCAGCAGTCAACAAGGACTCCTACTAGTCTACGAGCAGTACTTC
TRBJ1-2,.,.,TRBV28,CASTQGRVYGYTF,TGTGCCAGCACCCAGGGCCGAGTCTATGGCTACACCTTC
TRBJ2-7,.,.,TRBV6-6,CASRPGLYYEQYF,TGTGCCAGCAGACCGGGACTGTACTACGAGCAGTACTTC
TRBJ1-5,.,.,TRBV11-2,CASSLGGWHRGTDQPQHF,TGTGCCAGCAGCTTAGGGGGTTGGCACCGCGGGACCGATCAGCCCCAGCATTTT
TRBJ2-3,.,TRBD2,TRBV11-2,CASSPGRREWTDTQYF,TGTGCCAGCAGCCCGGGGAGGCGGGAGTGGACAGATACGCAGTATTTT
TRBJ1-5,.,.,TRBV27,CASSPTTGINQPQHF,TGTGCCAGCAGTCCTACGACAGGCATCAATCAGCCCCAGCATTTT
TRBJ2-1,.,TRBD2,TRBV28,CASSPSSGMVRSNEQFF,TGTGCCAGCAGCCCCTCTAGCGGGATGGTTAGGAGCAATGAGCAGTTCTTC
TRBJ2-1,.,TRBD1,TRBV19,CASSSGTGRGNEQFF,TGTGCCAGTAGTTCCGGGACAGGGCGGGGCAATGAGCAGTTCTTC
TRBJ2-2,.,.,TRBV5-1,CASRDQPGELFF,TGCGCCAGCAGAGACCAGCCAGGGGAGCTGTTTTTT
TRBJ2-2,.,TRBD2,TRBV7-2,CASSLALRLAGAGELFF,TGTGCCAGCAGCTTAGCGCTGAGGCTAGCGGGAGCCGGGGAGCTGTTTTTT
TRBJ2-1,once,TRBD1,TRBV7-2,CASSSHRGLSNEQFF,TGTGCCAGCAGCTCACACAGGGGTTTGAGCAATGAGCAGTTCTTC
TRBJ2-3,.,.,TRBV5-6,CASSFTTQGSDTQYF,TGTGCCAGCAGCTTTACGACCCAGGGATCAGATACGCAGTATTTT
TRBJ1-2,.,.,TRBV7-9,CASSLLEAFNYGYTF,TGTGCCAGCAGCTTATTAGAGGCTTTCAACTATGGCTACACCTTC
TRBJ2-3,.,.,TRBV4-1,CASSEDGLSTDTQYF,TGCGCCAGCAGCGAGGACGGACTGAGCACAGATACGCAGTATTTT
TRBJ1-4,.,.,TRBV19,CASNNRVKTNEKLFF,TGTGCCAGTAATAACAGGGTAAAGACTAATGAAAAACTGTTTTTT
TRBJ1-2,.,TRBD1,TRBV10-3,CAISESSGQVLYGYTF,TGTGCCATCAGTGAGTCATCCGGACAGGTATTATATGGCTACACCTTC
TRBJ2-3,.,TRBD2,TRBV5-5,CASSSGTSGSDTQYF,TGTGCCAGCAGCTCTGGGACTAGCGGGAGTGATACGCAGTATTTT
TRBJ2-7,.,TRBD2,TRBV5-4,CASSSGTSGGGGEQYF,TGTGCCAGCAGCTCCGGGACTAGCGGGGGGGGCGGGGAGCAGTACTTC
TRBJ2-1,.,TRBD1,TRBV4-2,CASSQGTGGTYNEQFF,TGTGCCAGCAGCCAAGGGACAGGGGGCACCTACAATGAGCAGTTCTTC
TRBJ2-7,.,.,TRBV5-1,CASSTGTSYEQYF,TGCGCCAGCAGCACCGGGACCTCCTACGAGCAGTACTTC
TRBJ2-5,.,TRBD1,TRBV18,CASSPPRDREETQYF,TGTGCCAGCTCACCACCACGGGACAGAGAAGAGACCCAGTACTTC
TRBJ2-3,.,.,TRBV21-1,CASSKGGGTSTDTQYF,TGTGCCAGCTCCAAGGGAGGCGGAACTAGCACAGATACGCAGTATTTT
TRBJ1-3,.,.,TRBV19,CASSIAGSSGNTIYF,TGTGCCAGTAGTATTGCAGGGAGCTCTGGAAACACCATATATTTT
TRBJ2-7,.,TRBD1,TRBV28,CASSCWTGGSYEQYF,TGTGCCAGCAGTTGCTGGACAGGGGGTTCCTACGAGCAGTACTTC
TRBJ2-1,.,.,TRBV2,CASSLAFGNEQFF,TGTGCCAGCAGTTTGGCCTTCGGCAATGAGCAGTTCTTC
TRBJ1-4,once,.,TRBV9,CASSGHPNPKVGEKLFF,TGTGCCAGCAGCGGACATCCGAACCCCAAAGTGGGGGAAAAACTGTTTTTT
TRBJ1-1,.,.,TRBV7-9,CASSLGAGGTEAFF,TGTGCCAGCAGCTTAGGGGCGGGGGGCACTGAAGCTTTCTTT
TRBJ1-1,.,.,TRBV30,CAWSAQRGTRNTEAFF,TGTGCCTGGAGTGCCCAACGTGGGACAAGGAACACTGAAGCTTTCTTT
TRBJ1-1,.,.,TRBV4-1,CASSRVMGSNTEAFF,TGCGCCAGCAGCCGAGTCATGGGTTCCAACACTGAAGCTTTCTTT
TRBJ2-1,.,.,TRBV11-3,CASSLDVEQFF,TGTGCCAGCAGCTTAGATGTTGAGCAGTTCTTC
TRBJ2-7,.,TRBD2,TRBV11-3,CASSLVKREDEQYF,TGTGCCAGCAGCTTAGTAAAGCGGGAGGACGAGCAGTACTTC
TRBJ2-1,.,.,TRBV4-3,CASSQGWAGSEQFF,TGCGCCAGCAGCCAAGGCTGGGCCGGGAGTGAGCAGTTCTTC
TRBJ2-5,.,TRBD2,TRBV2,CASRGGTSERQTQYF,TGTGCCAGCAGAGGTGGGACTAGTGAAAGGCAGACCCAGTACTTC
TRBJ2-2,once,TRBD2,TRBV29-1,CSTRASGAGGELFF,TGCAGCACAAGGGCTAGCGGGGCTGGGGGAGAGCTGTTTTTT
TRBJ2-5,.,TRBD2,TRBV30,CAWSATSGRARETQYF,TGTGCCTGGAGTGCCACTAGCGGGAGGGCCAGAGAGACCCAGTACTTC
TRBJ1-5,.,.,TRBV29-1,CSVEVVAGMNQPQHF,TGCAGCGTTGAGGTGGTGGCAGGAATGAATCAGCCCCAGCATTTT
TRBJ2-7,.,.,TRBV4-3,CASSQTLGVEQYF,TGCGCCAGCAGCCAAACGTTGGGGGTCGAGCAGTACTTC
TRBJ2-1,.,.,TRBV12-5,CASGLVLSALVQFF,TGTGCTAGTGGTTTGGTACTGAGTGCCTTAGTGCAGTTCTTC
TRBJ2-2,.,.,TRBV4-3,CASSQDLRAELFF,TGCGCCAGCAGCCAAGATCTCAGGGCGGAGCTGTTTTTT
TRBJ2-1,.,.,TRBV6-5,CASSYGSGGFYNEQFF,TGTGCCAGCAGTTACGGTAGCGGAGGATTTTACAATGAGCAGTTCTTC
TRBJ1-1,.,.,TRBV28,CASSLNTGTLAFF,TGTGCCAGCAGTTTAAATACAGGGACCCTGGCTTTCTTT
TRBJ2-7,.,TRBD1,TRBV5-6,CASSPGTGSYEQYF,TGTGCCAGCAGCCCAGGGACAGGTTCCTACGAGCAGTACTTC
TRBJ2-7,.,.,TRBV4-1,CASSQTTEYEEQYF,TGCGCCAGCAGCCAAACGACCGAGTACGAGGAGCAGTACTTC
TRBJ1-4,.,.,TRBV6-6,CASKMDGATNEKLFF,TGTGCCAGCAAGATGGACGGAGCAACTAATGAAAAACTGTTTTTT
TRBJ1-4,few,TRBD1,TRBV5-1,CASSLPDRGLFF,TGCGCCAGCAGCTTACCCGACAGGGGACTGTTTTTT
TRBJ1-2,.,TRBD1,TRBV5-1,CASSWDRAHYGYTF,TGCGCCAGCAGCTGGGACAGGGCCCACTATGGCTACACCTTC
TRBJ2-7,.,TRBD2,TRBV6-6,CASSTGTSVAYEQYF,TGTGCCAGCAGTACCGGGACTAGCGTGGCCTACGAGCAGTACTTC
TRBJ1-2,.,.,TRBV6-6,CASGPGGRNYGYTF,TGTGCCAGCGGGCCTGGGGGCAGAAACTATGGCTACACCTTC
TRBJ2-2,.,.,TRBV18,CASSPRDIGTNTGELFF,TGTGCCAGCTCACCACGCGACATCGGAACGAACACCGGGGAGCTGTTTTTT
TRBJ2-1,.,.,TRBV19,CATTKERGSYNEQFF,TGTGCCACAACAAAGGAAAGGGGCTCCTACAATGAGCAGTTCTTC
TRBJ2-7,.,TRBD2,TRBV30,CACQREESYEQYF,TGTGCCTGCCAGCGGGAGGAATCCTACGAGCAGTACTTC